These 28 T cell receptor beta chains came from one sample sequenced in a study of shared clonotypes between healthy human individuals. Assay used: immunoSEQ multiplex PCR; TCRdb lists only in-frame clones, some missing. Of some 2,100,000 clones listed, 90% to 96% are singletons. Sequencing was carried out using naive CD4+ T cells sorted from blood. Described subset: CD45RA+ positively selected. These receptors were taken from a man aged 18 to 29 in good health.

On this clone: At the DNA level, this CDR3 is encoded by other sequences in the same sample as well. This rearrangement joins TRBV29-1 to TRBJ2-7; D is uncertain. From germline, CDR1 is SQVTM and CDR2 ANQGSEA. V lost 1 base and J lost 3, with 7 bases in between. The CDR3 loop spans 12 amino acids. CDR3 DNA sequence: TGCAGCGTTGAAGGCTCGAGCTACGAGCAGTACTTC. Protein sequence: CSVEGSSYEQYF.

The chain couples TRBV5-1 to TRBJ2-7, with D hard to call. CDR1 is SGHRS, CDR2 YFSETQ, per germline. V was cut by 0 bases and J by 0 bases, with 13 bases left in between. This CDR3 comprises 16 residues. The CDR3 spells CASSLVFQESSYEQYF. Here the CDR3 DNA reads TGCGCCAGCAGCTTGGTGTTCCAGGAAAGCTCCTACGAGCAGTACTTC.

The chain recombines TRBV4-1 with TRBJ2-3; a possible D gene is TRBD1 (5 bases). The CDR3 runs to 16 residues. V was cut by 4 bases and J by 4 bases, with 18 bases left in between. The germline gives CDR1 MGHRA, CDR2 YSYEKL. The CDR3 DNA reads TGCGCCAGCAGCCGGATGGCAGGACATTTCTCAGATACGCAGTATTTT. It translates to CASSRMAGHFSDTQYF.

The chain carries TRBV30 and TRBJ2-1, with a tentative D call TRBD2 (7 bases). CDR3 size: 15 residues. V was clipped by 7 bases and J by 0 bases, with 16 bases between them. Germline assignment: CDR1 GTSNPN and CDR2 SVGIG (reference sequence). In DNA form, the CDR3 reads TGTGCCTTGGCTGGCGGGGGCAGCTCCTACAATGAGCAGTTCTTC. Translation: CALAGGGSSYNEQFF.

This clone was seen only once. The gene calls are TRBV6-5 and TRBJ2-7; 7 nucleotides align to TRBD1. Germline lookup yields CDR1 MNHEY and CDR2 SVGAGI. The CDR3 has 15 amino acids. V was pared by 0 bases and J by 2 bases, with 4 bases of the junction left unmatched. The CDR3, as DNA: TGTGCCAGCAGTTACTCGGGGACAGAGCCCTACGAGCAGTACTTC. Its translation is CASSYSGTEPYEQYF.

The V call is TRBV19, the J call TRBJ1-4; 9 bases agree with TRBD1. Germline V gives CDR1 LNHDA, CDR2 SQIVND (reference sequence). This CDR3 comprises 18 residues. The V and J ends lost 5 bases and 8 bases, in that order; junction bases with no gene match: 18. CDR3: CASSSETGGGRFGEKLFF. In DNA form, the CDR3 reads TGTGCCAGTAGTTCCGAAACAGGGGGCGGCCGGTTTGGGGAAAAACTGTTTTTT. Drawing the rest from reference TRBV19 and TRBJ1-4, the complete variable domain is DGGITQSPKYLFRKEGQNVTLSCEQNLNHDAMYWYRQDPGQGLRLIYYSQIVNDFQKGDIAEGYSVSREKKESFPLTVTSAQKNPTAFYLCASSSETGGGRFGEKLFFGSGTQLSVL.

The chain has TRBV7-9 and TRBJ1-3; D is possibly TRBD1 (5 bases). V was pared by 7 bases and J by 0 bases, with 13 bases between. Germline assignment: CDR1 SEHNR and CDR2 FQNEAQ (reference sequence). This CDR3 contains 15 residues. DNA of the CDR3: TGTGCCAGCAATCCGACAGCGTCCTCTGGAAACACCATATATTTT. Protein: CASNPTASSGNTIYF.

V and J are TRBV19 and TRBJ2-2; the D gene is possibly TRBD2 (6 bases). The V gene's germline CDR1 is LNHDA and CDR2 SQIVND (reference sequence). Trimming removed 6 bases at V and 5 bases at J, with 16 bases between. This CDR3 spans 15 amino acids. The CDR3 sequence: CASSLGGRRTGELFF. CDR3 bases: TGTGCCAGTAGCCTCGGGGGTCGAAGAACCGGGGAGCTGTTTTTT.

The rearrangement links TRBV28 to TRBJ2-7; either TRBD1 or TRBD2 may fit D (6 bases each). The ends were cut back, 6 bases at V and 3 bases at J, with 18 bases in the middle. The CDR3 length is 15 residues. Germline values: CDR1 MDHEN, CDR2 SYDVKM. DNA of the CDR3: TGTGCCAGCAGCATCAGGGTGGGGGGCTACTACGAGCAGTACTTC. The encoded protein is CASSIRVGGYYEQYF.

The gene calls are TRBV4-3 and TRBJ2-7; 11 nucleotides align to TRBD2. After removal of 0 bases from V and 6 bases from J, the junction contained 4 bases not matched to a gene. This CDR3 comprises 15 residues. In germline, CDR1 is LGHNA, CDR2 YSLEER. The CDR3 nucleotides read TGCGCCAGCAGCCAAGAGAAACTAGCGGGAGCCGAGCAGTACTTC. This encodes CASSQEKLAGAEQYF.

The V and J genes are TRBV5-1 and TRBJ2-2, with 9 positions matching TRBD1. Germline CDR1 and CDR2: SGHRS and YFSETQ. The CDR3 contains 15 residues. V lost 2 bases and J lost 6; bases outside the gene matches: 5. CDR3 loop: CASSLRDRAPGELFF. The CDR3 region has the DNA TGCGCCAGCAGCTTACGGGACAGGGCCCCCGGGGAGCTGTTTTTT.

The gene calls are TRBV5-1 and TRBJ2-3; 11 positions agree with TRBD1. The CDR3 is made up of 16 amino acids. The germline V gene encodes CDR1 SGHRS and CDR2 YFSETQ. With 4 bases clipped from V and 5 bases from J, the junction kept 9 bases outside the gene matches. CDR3 sequence (DNA): TGCGCCAGCAGCAACGGACAGGGGGCTTGGGTAGATACGCAGTATTTT. It encodes CASSNGQGAWVDTQYF.

The chain carries TRBV5-1 and TRBJ2-5; 7 positions agree with TRBD1. V shed 4 bases and J 1 base; nucleotides not matched to a gene: 7. CDR1 is SGHRS and CDR2 is YFSETQ in the germline V gene. CDR3 size: 15 residues. The DNA of the CDR3 is TGCGCCAGCAGCCAGGACAGGCCGATCCAAGAGACCCAGTACTTC. It specifies CASSQDRPIQETQYF.

This chain uses TRBV9 with TRBJ2-5; 9 bases fit TRBD2. J lost 1 base, V lost 0 bases, and 4 bases had no gene match. CDR3 length equals 16 residues. Germline V gene data show CDR1 as SGDLS and CDR2 as YYNGEE. The DNA for the CDR3 is TGTGCCAGCAGCGTAGCTGGCGGGGGGGTCCAAGAGACCCAGTACTTC. It codes for CASSVAGGGVQETQYF.

The chain has TRBV6-5 and TRBJ1-2; a possible D gene is TRBD1 (5 bases). Trimming removed 6 bases from V and 5 bases from J, with 16 bases in between. The germline V gene encodes CDR1 MNHEY and CDR2 SVGAGI. This CDR3 has 14 residues. For the CDR3, the DNA is TGTGCCAGCAGCCAAGGGACGGCACTTTATGGCTACACCTTC. Amino acids: CASSQGTALYGYTF.

The rearrangement links TRBV28 to TRBJ1-1; maybe TRBD1 (6 bases). Trimming took 5 bases from V and 8 from J, leaving 12 bases between them. The length of the CDR3 is 12 residues. CDR1 and CDR2 from the germline V gene are MDHEN and SYDVKM. The DNA for the CDR3 is TGTGCCAGCAGTCCTCAGGGGAGAGAAGCTTTCTTT. It encodes CASSPQGREAFF.

The chain joins TRBV19 to TRBJ2-7; 7 positions agree with TRBD2. Germline CDR1 LNHDA, CDR2 SQIVND (reference sequence). V was clipped by 6 bases and J by 0 bases; unmatched bases: 5. The CDR3 sequence is 14 residues long. CDR3 coding DNA: TGTGCCAGTAGAGAGCGGGGACGCTCCTACGAGCAGTACTTC. This translates into CASRERGRSYEQYF.

The rearrangement joins TRBV18 to TRBJ2-1; no definite D call. V was cut by 2 bases and J by 7 bases, with 18 bases left in between. The germline CDR1 and CDR2 sequences are KGHSH and LQKENI. The CDR3 sequence is 16 residues long. CDR3 nucleotide sequence: TGTGCCAGCTCACCAGCACGGAGTGCCTCCCCTAATGAGCAGTTCTTC. Protein sequence: CASSPARSASPNEQFF.

The chain recombines TRBV25-1 with TRBJ2-2; D might be TRBD1 (5 bases). CDR1 is MGHDK, CDR2 SYGVNS, per germline. This CDR3 comprises 17 residues. The V and J ends lost 3 bases and 4 bases respectively, with 18 bases between them. CDR3 residues: CASSEFGKGAFTGELFF. The DNA for the CDR3 is TGTGCCAGCAGTGAGTTTGGTAAAGGGGCCTTCACCGGGGAGCTGTTTTTT.

The count of this clone is one. The rearrangement joins TRBV5-1 to TRBJ2-5; 7 bases align to TRBD1. CDR1 SGHRS and CDR2 YFSETQ come from the germline V gene. There are 14 residues in the CDR3. With V trimmed by 1 base and J by 1 base, 1 base remained unmatched. The CDR3 region has the DNA TGCGCCAGCAGCTTGCAGGGGGTCCAAGAGACCCAGTACTTC. Encoded protein: CASSLQGVQETQYF.

The CDR3 spells CASSTDTSSYEQYF. DNA for the CDR3: TGTGCCAGCTCAACTGACACAAGCTCCTACGAGCAGTACTTC. This chain uses TRBV18 with TRBJ2-7; D is ambiguous. The CDR3 covers 14 residues. The V gene's germline CDR1 is KGHSH and CDR2 LQKENI. Between the trimmed V and J ends, which lost 5 bases and 0 bases, there was a span of 11 bases.

The chain uses TRBV10-3 and TRBJ2-3; no clear D. V was trimmed by 0 bases and J by 8 bases, leaving 12 bases between them. CDR1 is ENHRY, CDR2 SYGVKD, per germline. This CDR3 is 14 amino acids long. In DNA form, the CDR3 reads TGTGCCATCAGTGAGTCGAGAGAATTGGGTACGCAGTATTTT. This codes for CAISESRELGTQYF.

The chain has TRBV28 and TRBJ2-1; possible D gene TRBD2, 6 bases. The CDR3 sequence is 13 residues long. CDR1 is MDHEN and CDR2 is SYDVKM in the germline V gene. V gave up 3 bases and J gave up 7 bases, with 10 bases separating them. Here the CDR3 reads CASSLGLANEQFF. The CDR3 DNA sequence: TGTGCCAGCAGTTTGGGACTCGCGAATGAGCAGTTCTTC.

This chain joins TRBV5-1 and TRBJ2-7; 16 bases match TRBD2. Trimming cost V 5 bases and J 2 bases; bases outside gene matches: 7. The CDR3 runs 17 residues. CDR1 SGHRS and CDR2 YFSETQ come from the germline V gene. For the CDR3, the DNA is TGCGCCAGCAGTATAGGGACTAGCGGGAGGGCCGCCTACGAGCAGTACTTC. This encodes CASSIGTSGRAAYEQYF.

This clone came up a few times. The rearrangement joins TRBV5-1 to TRBJ1-2; D may be TRBD1 (6 bases). The CDR3 loop spans 14 amino acids. Trimming pared 0 bases from V and 8 bases from J, leaving 14 bases between. The V gene's germline CDR1 is SGHRS and CDR2 YFSETQ. The CDR3 sequence is CASSLGQAGGGYTF. Here the CDR3 DNA reads TGCGCCAGCAGCTTGGGACAGGCTGGGGGAGGCTACACCTTC.

The chain links TRBV6-5 to TRBJ1-5, with unresolved D. Germline V gene lookup returns CDR1 MNHEY and CDR2 SVGAGI. Trimming removed 0 bases at V and 4 bases at J, with 10 bases between. This CDR3 has 15 residues. The DNA of the CDR3 is TGTGCCAGCAGTTACTCGATAGCTGGAAATCAGCCCCAGCATTTT. It specifies CASSYSIAGNQPQHF.

J is TRBJ1-2 and V is TRBV5-1; unclear D gene. V was cut by 1 base and J by 2 bases, with 12 bases left in between. The CDR3 has 15 residues. Germline V gene lookup returns CDR1 SGHRS and CDR2 YFSETQ. The DNA of the CDR3 is TGCGCCAGCAGCTTGCTGTTCGGAGGGAACTATGGCTACACCTTC. Translation gives CASSLLFGGNYGYTF.

V gene TRBV6-4 combines with J gene TRBJ1-2; D is undetermined. The V and J ends lost 2 bases and 10 bases respectively, with 11 bases between them. This CDR3 contains 12 residues. CDR1 and CDR2 from the germline V gene are MRHNA and SNTAGT. The CDR3 region is CASSDGNRYYTF. DNA of the CDR3: TGTGCCAGCAGTGACGGTAACAGATACTACACCTTC.